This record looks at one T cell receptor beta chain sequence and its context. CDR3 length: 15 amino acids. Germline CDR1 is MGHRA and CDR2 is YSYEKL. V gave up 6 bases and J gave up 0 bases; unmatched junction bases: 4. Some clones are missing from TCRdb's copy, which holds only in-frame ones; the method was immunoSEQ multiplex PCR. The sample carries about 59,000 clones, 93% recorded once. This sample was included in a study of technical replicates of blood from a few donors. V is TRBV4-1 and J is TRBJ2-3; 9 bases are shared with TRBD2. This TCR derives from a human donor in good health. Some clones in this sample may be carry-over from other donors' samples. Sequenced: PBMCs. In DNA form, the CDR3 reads TGCGCCAGCAGTTTAGCGGGGGCCAGCACAGATACGCAGTATTTT. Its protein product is CASSLAGASTDTQYF.